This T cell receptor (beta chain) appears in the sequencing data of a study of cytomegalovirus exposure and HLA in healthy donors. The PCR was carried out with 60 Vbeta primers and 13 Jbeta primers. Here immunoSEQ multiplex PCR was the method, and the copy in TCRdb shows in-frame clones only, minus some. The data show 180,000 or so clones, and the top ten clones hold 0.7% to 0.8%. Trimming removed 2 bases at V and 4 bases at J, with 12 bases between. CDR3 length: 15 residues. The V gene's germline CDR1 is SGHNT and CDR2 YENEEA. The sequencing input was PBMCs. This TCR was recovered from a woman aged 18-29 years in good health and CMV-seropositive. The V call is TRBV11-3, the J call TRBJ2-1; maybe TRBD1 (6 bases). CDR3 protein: CASSLRTVKYNEQFF. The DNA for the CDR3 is TGTGCCAGCAGCTTAAGGACAGTTAAATACAATGAGCAGTTCTTC.